This TCR beta chain was retrieved from a study of shared clonotypes between healthy human individuals. At the level of the study: Used for every donor were three CD4 naive, three CD4 memory, two CD8 naive and one CD8 memory plate.

Overall study results and limits: Even with large depth, rarefaction showed that sorted-subset sequencing was incomplete.

The germline CDR1 and CDR2 sequences are SEHNR and FQNEAQ (reference sequence). The J segment lost 7 bases and the V segment lost 5 bases, leaving 14 bases of the junction unmatched. This CDR3 spans 15 amino acids. Here immunoSEQ multiplex PCR was the method, and the copy in TCRdb shows in-frame clones only, minus some. Here the sample spans approximately 110,000 clones, roughly 70% being singletons. Details on this clone: The antigen is unknown.

The sequencing sample was made of memory CD8+ T cells sorted from blood. Subset meaning: CD45RO+ cells pooled with CCR7-negative TemRA cells. The TCR sequence derives from a woman in her thirties in good health. The V call is TRBV7-9, the J call TRBJ2-7; 7 nucleotides match TRBD2. The CDR3 DNA follows: TGTGCCAGCAGCCCGATCAGAGCGGGGCCTCGGGAGCAGTACTTC. Amino acid sequence: CASSPIRAGPREQYF.